This T cell receptor (beta chain) was sequenced in a study of T cell repertoires in cytomegalovirus infection. Study in general: Both a matching HLA type and CMV infection were indicated by public TCR beta signatures.

The germline V gene has CDR1 MRHNA and CDR2 SNTAGT. V was pared by 9 bases and J by 0 bases, with 4 bases of the junction left unmatched. The CDR3 runs 14 residues. General observations from the study: Predominance within the ex vivo response was attributable to HLA-C-restricted CMV-specific TCR beta clonotypes. Summed frequency of shared TCR beta families picked out CMV carriers who also had the relevant HLA.

This clonotype was detected only a few times. What it binds is unknown. TCRdb re-derived calls from the reads in MiXCR, one entry per CDR3 protein. The sample has some 450,000 distinct CDR3 sequences, about a third seen once. The chain joins TRBV6-4 to TRBJ2-2; 7 bases line up with TRBD1. What was sequenced was PBMCs. The sequence was obtained from a human donor in good health (CMV status not recorded). Some clones in this sample may be carry-over from other donors' samples. The CDR3 DNA reads as TGTGCCAGTCGGACAGGAGCGAACACCGGGGAGCTGTTTTTT. It translates to CASRTGANTGELFF.